The rows below give T cell receptor beta chains drawn from one sample of a study of T-cell memory formation after mild COVID-19. One entry per CDR3 protein, called by TCRdb with MiXCR from the 5' RACE reads. The sample shows under 700,000 distinct CDR3 sequences, around 20% of them seen only once. Sequences were obtained from PBMCs or a T cell subset sorted from them (not recorded which). Receptor source: an adult woman who had mild COVID-19 (a few samples of this study predate the infection). Cell type and time point are not known. The CDR3 runs from the conserved cysteine through the conserved F or W. D genes are given only for firm matches.

V gene | D gene | CDR3 protein
TRBV7-9 | NA | CASSSQQGETQYF
TRBV13 | TRBD1 | CASSLWTGGSWGNTIYF
TRBV11-2 | NA | CASGQWNTEAFF
TRBV7-9 | TRBD1 | CASSKGTGAYEQYF
TRBV6-2/TRBV6-3 | NA | CASSKYGGVAYEQYF
TRBV5-1 | TRBD2 | CASSLTSGTQDTQYF
TRBV12-5 | TRBD1 | CASGLVEDRAEQYF
TRBV5-1 | NA | CASSLGGGGNNSPLHF
TRBV7-9 | NA | CASSSSGTSEQYF
TRBV5-1 | TRBD2 | CASSTGTSGSSYEQYF
TRBV4-1 | NA | CASSQDDLGTQYF
TRBV20-1 | TRBD2 | CSAPGLAGVGAQYF
TRBV12-3/TRBV12-4 | NA | CASSLTSGTSNEQFF
TRBV27 | NA | CASSPSGRPSDEQYF
TRBV6-1 | TRBD2 | CARSVNSGGDYNEQFF
TRBV20-1 | TRBD2 | CSARSSYSGETYEQYF
TRBV6-1 | TRBD2 | CASSEISGGADTQYF
TRBV12-3/TRBV12-4 | TRBD1 | CASSPWDRGGAGANVLTF
TRBV5-1 | NA | CASSLALDYNEQFF
TRBV15 | NA | CATSRDRDTGELFF
TRBV12-3/TRBV12-4 | NA | CASILGGGLKGTQYF
TRBV20-1 | TRBD2 | CSARKLLAGSPYNEQFF
TRBV7-8 | NA | CASSLARRSASTDTQYF
TRBV30 | TRBD1 | CAWSTGGPRGQYF
TRBV5-1 | NA | CASSMGYGSTDEQYF
TRBV27 | TRBD2 | CASSPVLAGRYGVEQFF
TRBV7-9 | NA | CASSLRSPTRETGELFF
TRBV7-9 | TRBD1 | CASSRDRGHTEAFF
TRBV6-5 | TRBD2 | CASSQLAFGDEQFF
TRBV29-1 | NA | CSVFGGESTDTQYF
TRBV5-4 | NA | CASTFEQGPGYTF
TRBV7-2 | NA | CASSLMTRPRGHEQFF
TRBV29-1 | NA | CSVNSGANVLTF
TRBV7-9 | TRBD1 | CASSLGQGALVNEQFF
TRBV7-6 | NA | CASSLEGSGRDYNEQFF
TRBV9 | NA | CASSVARQSKGDEDGYTF
TRBV7-3 | NA | CASSQPSGVNTGELFF
TRBV20-1 | TRBD2 | CSARDSGSTDTQYF
TRBV3-1 | NA | CASSQDLTGRGDEQYF
TRBV25-1 | TRBD1 | CASSEWGAGGTEAFF
TRBV6-6 | NA | CATRWGIDYTQYF
TRBV25-1 | TRBD1 | CASSARDRGNTEAFF
TRBV7-6 | NA | CASSDRVGPSSGNTIYF
TRBV6-5 | NA | CASSPIHRPRWTGELFF
TRBV25-1 | TRBD1 | CASGTAYNSPLHF
TRBV7-2 | NA | CASSLAGLRDEQFF
TRBV6-5 | NA | CASSGVGELFF
TRBV29-1 | NA | CSVATPVDTEAFF
TRBV29-1 | TRBD2 | CSVEGRGLAGSQFF
TRBV4-1 | NA | CASSAISGLAYNEQFF
TRBV7-2 | TRBD2 | CASSPRTSRRTDTQYF
TRBV7-6 | TRBD1 | CASSSMTGPVGTEAFF
TRBV7-6 | TRBD2 | CASSSKGLAGVDEQFF
TRBV9 | NA | CASRGKGATEAFF